This T cell receptor beta chain was profiled in a study of T cell repertoires in cytomegalovirus infection. Study-wide findings and caveats: HLA-C-restricted CMV-specific TCR beta clonotypes prevailed in the ex vivo response.

On this clonotype: Its antigen is as yet unknown.

TCRdb reprocessed the reads with MiXCR, giving one entry per CDR3 protein. Of 380,000 or so distinct CDR3 sequences listed, about 32% were seen once; the top ten hold roughly 14%. This CDR3 region has 15 residues. Trimming took 6 bases from V and 0 from J; bases not matched to a gene: 4. Sample: cultured PBMCs, taken from culture after CMV antigen stimulation. This clonotype was obtained from a human donor in good health (CMV status not recorded). Some clones in this sample may be carry-over from other donors' samples. The chain couples TRBV12-3 or TRBV12-4 to TRBJ1-5, with TRBD1 identical over 8 bases. This CDR3 reads CASSPGQDSNQPQHF. DNA for the CDR3: TGTGCCAGCAGCCCGGGACAGGATAGCAATCAGCCCCAGCATTTT.